One and the same sample provided the 9 T cell receptor beta chains below, sequenced in a study of CD8+ T cells in alopecia areata. RNA was extracted and reverse transcribed into cDNA as the sequencing template. Profiled with immunoSEQ multiplex PCR; TCRdb holds only in-frame clones, not every one. The data show about 270,000 clones, with none appearing a single time. Cells from pooled cutaneous lymph nodes were sorted by CD4, CD8alpha, NKG2D, NKG2ACE and other markers. Sequencing input: CD4+ T cells sorted from a lymph node. Receptors originate from a C3H/HeJ mouse with alopecia areata. MHC haplotype of the strain: H2-k.

About this clone: Each gene name is a mouse one. The read gets to within 4 residues of the CDR3 end, and the germline J gene fills in the rest. The V call is TRBV31, the J call TRBJ2-7, with TRBD2 identical over 8 bases. Germline CDR1 GKSSPN, CDR2 SITVG. V trimming: 2 bases; J trimming: 2 bases; junction bases outside the gene matches: 2. The CDR3 spans 13 residues. The sequenced part of the CDR3 DNA is TGTGCCTGGAGTACCTGGGGGGCCTAT. It is translated as CAWSTWGAY. The whole CDR3 sequence is CAWSTWGAYEQYF.

This clone was seen only a few times. Genes and germline are mouse. CDR3 DNA, as far as it was read: TGCACCTGCAGTGCCCACGGGACAGGGGCCTCC. As protein: CTCSAHGTGAS. The full CDR3 reads CTCSAHGTGASDYTF. This chain joins TRBV1 and TRBJ1-2; TRBD1 aligns across 10 bases. Read sequence stops 4 residues before the CDR3 end, and the germline J gene provides the missing end. V lost 3 bases and J lost 4; bases outside the gene matches: 5. Germline V gives CDR1 NSQYPW, CDR2 LRSPGD (reference sequence). This CDR3 is 15 amino acids long.

This clone showed up just a few times. Here the gene names and germline are mouse. The read stops 4 residues short of the end of the CDR3; the missing end is completed from the germline J gene. The chain joins TRBV1 to TRBJ2-7; the match to TRBD2 covers 9 bases. CDR3 length equals 13 residues. Germline values: CDR1 NSQYPW, CDR2 LRSPGD (reference sequence). V lost 5 bases, J lost 3 bases, and 2 bases stayed unmatched. Partial CDR3 DNA: TGCACCTGCAGTAAGGGACTGGGCTAT. This gives the protein CTCSKGLGY. The CDR3 as a whole reads CTCSKGLGYEQYF.

With respect to this clone: Gene and germline names: mouse. CDR3 DNA, as far as it was read: TGTGCCTTGACAACAAACTCC. Protein sequence: CALTTNS. The complete CDR3 reads CALTTNSDYTF. The V and J genes are TRBV31 and TRBJ1-2; unclear D gene. The missing CDR3 end, 4 residues past where the read stops, is filled in from the germline J gene. This CDR3 is built from 11 residues. Germline loops: CDR1 GKSSPN, CDR2 SITVG. V lost 7 bases, J lost 0 bases, and 6 bases lay in between.

This clone was detected many times. Germline and genes here are mouse. The CDR3 region is CASGDARGTGSPLYF. Partial CDR3 DNA: TGTGCCAGCGGTGATGCCAGGGGGACGGGTTCGCCC. The chain joins TRBV13-2 to TRBJ1-6, with 7 bases lining up with TRBD1. The observed sequence ends 3 residues before the CDR3 terminus, with the missing tail filled in from the germline J gene. TRBJ1-6 is placed among ORFs of uncertain function. With 0 bases clipped from V and 9 bases from J, the junction kept 6 bases outside the gene matches. Germline values: CDR1 NNHNN, CDR2 SYGAGS (reference sequence). The length of the CDR3 is 15 residues.

With regard to this clone: Gene names and germline refer to mouse. The CDR3 goes on 4 residues after the read ends, and that part is filled in from the germline J gene. The J gene is TRBJ1-2, the V gene TRBV19; TRBD1 matches 7 bases. The germline CDR1 and CDR2 sequences are FNHDT and SITEND (reference sequence). There are 12 residues in the CDR3. CDR3 DNA, as far as it was read: TGTGCCAGCAGTTCAGACAGGGTC. Amino acid sequence: CASSSDRV. The complete CDR3 sequence is CASSSDRVDYTF.

With respect to this clone: Genes and germline are mouse. The read comes to an end 4 residues before the CDR3 does, leaving the germline J gene to fill in the end. The chain joins TRBV1 to TRBJ1-1; possibly TRBD1 for D (6 bases). The germline V gene encodes CDR1 NSQYPW and CDR2 LRSPGD (reference sequence). This CDR3 comprises 13 residues. V shed 4 bases and J shed 1 base, with 7 bases lying between them. CDR3 residues: CTCSVDRNTEVFF. CDR3 bases read: TGCACCTGCAGTGTGGACAGAAACACA.

As regards this clone: Mouse gene names and germline throughout. The sequenced fragment ends 4 residues before the CDR3 boundary, so the rest is inferred from the germline J gene. This chain joins TRBV1 and TRBJ2-7, with TRBD2 identical over 9 bases. This CDR3 spans 17 amino acids. Looked up from germline, CDR1 is NSQYPW and CDR2 is LRSPGD (reference sequence). CDR3: CTCSADLWGGRTYEQYF. The sequenced CDR3 bases are TGCACCTGCAGTGCAGATCTCTGGGGGGGTCGGACTTAT. Full variable domain (remainder filled in from reference TRBV1 and TRBJ2-7): VTLLEQNPRWRLVPRGQAVNLRCILKNSQYPWMSWYQQDLQKQLQWLFTLRSPGDKEVKSLPGADYLATRVTDTELRLQVANMSQGRTLYCTCSADLWGGRTYEQYFGPGTRLTVL.

A note on this clone: Gene labels here are mouse ones. The missing CDR3 end, 4 residues past where the read stops, is filled in from the germline J gene. The chain employs TRBV13-1 and TRBJ2-5; 7 nucleotides line up with TRBD2. The CDR3 is 13 residues long. The germline gives CDR1 NSHNY, CDR2 SYGAGN. The DNA read from the CDR3 is TGTGCCAGCAGTGACTGGGGGATGGAC. Its protein product is CASSDWGMD. The whole CDR3 sequence reads CASSDWGMDTQYF.